This T cell receptor (beta chain) was documented in a study of control samples from healthy donors and cancer patients. Sequenced by immunoSEQ multiplex PCR; TCRdb stores in-frame clones only, minus some. The sample holds 150,000 to 200,000 clones, around 90% seen once. The ends lost 4 bases at V and 5 bases at J; junction bases unmatched: 6. Per germline, CDR1 SGHRS and CDR2 YFSETQ. This CDR3 is built from 14 residues. The rearrangement links TRBV5-1 to TRBJ2-5, with 9 bases matching TRBD1. What was sequenced was blood. This receptor was obtained from a woman between 45 and 60 years old in good health. The CDR3 DNA is TGCGCCAGCAGCCAGGGACAGGGTGTTGAGACCCAGTACTTC. Protein sequence: CASSQGQGVETQYF.